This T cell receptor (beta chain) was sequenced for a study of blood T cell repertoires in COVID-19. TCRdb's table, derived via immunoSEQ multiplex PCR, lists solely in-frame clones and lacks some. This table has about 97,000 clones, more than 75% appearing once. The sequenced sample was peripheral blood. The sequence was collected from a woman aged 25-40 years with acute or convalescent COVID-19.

CDR3: CASSLGASGGQYNEQFF. The CDR3 coding sequence is TGCGCCAGCAGCTTGGGGGCTAGCGGGGGGCAATACAATGAGCAGTTCTTC. The V call is TRBV5-1, the J call TRBJ2-1; 11 positions match TRBD2. J gave up 4 bases and V 0 bases, and 6 bases lay outside the gene matches. The germline CDR1 and CDR2 sequences are SGHRS and YFSETQ. The CDR3 runs 17 residues.